This passage covers 11 T cell receptor beta chains from one sample sequenced in a study of blood T cell repertoires in COVID-19. Repertoires were generated with immunoSEQ multiplex PCR, while TCRdb's copy carries only in-frame clones and drops some. The table includes approximately 230,000 clones, over 80% detected once. Sequencing was carried out using PBMCs or T cells enriched from blood (not recorded which). These receptors all come from a woman aged 18-29 years who had recovered from COVID-19.

This chain uses TRBV12-3 or TRBV12-4 with TRBJ2-2; no reliable D call. The CDR3 extends over 12 amino acids. Trimming removed 2 bases from V and 8 bases from J, with 6 bases in between. The CDR3 bases are TGTGCCAGCAGTTTAATGCGTGGGGAGCTGTTTTTT. It yields the protein CASSLMRGELFF.

This clone was seen once. This rearrangement joins TRBV5-8 to TRBJ1-2, with TRBD1 matching 8 bases. This CDR3 region has 15 residues. The V gene's germline CDR1 is SGHTS and CDR2 YDEGEE. J gave up 4 bases and V 4 bases, and 9 bases lay outside the gene matches. The CDR3 coding sequence is TGTGCCAGCAGCCGCGGGACAGGTCGGGGCTATGGCTACACCTTC. It translates to CASSRGTGRGYGYTF.

This chain uses TRBV27 with TRBJ1-6; 9 nucleotides match TRBD1. This CDR3 is built from 16 residues. The germline gives CDR1 MNHEY, CDR2 SMNVEV (reference sequence). V lost 2 bases, J lost 7 bases, and 6 bases stayed unmatched. The CDR3 spells CASSLAGQGINSPLHF. CDR3 bases: TGTGCCAGCAGTTTAGCGGGACAGGGAATAAATTCACCCCTCCACTTT.

The chain recombines TRBV2 with TRBJ2-5, with D possibly being TRBD1 (6 bases). Trimming removed 5 bases from V and 5 bases from J, with 15 bases in between. The germline V gene encodes CDR1 SNHLY and CDR2 FYNNEI. The CDR3 covers 14 residues. CDR3 amino acids: CASSPGQRGETQYF. The CDR3 region has the DNA TGTGCCAGCAGTCCAGGACAGCGTGGGGAGACCCAGTACTTC.

The chain links TRBV29-1 to TRBJ2-5; 8 positions agree with TRBD2. V lost 2 bases and J lost 4; bases outside the gene matches: 3. Per germline, CDR1 SQVTM and CDR2 ANQGSEA. The CDR3 is made up of 13 amino acids. Here the CDR3 reads CSVETGGGETQYF. The CDR3 DNA reads TGCAGCGTTGAAACCGGGGGGGGAGAGACCCAGTACTTC.

This chain connects TRBV6-2 or TRBV6-3 to TRBJ1-6; D is unclear. Trimming cost V 2 bases and J 0 bases, with 14 bases left between them. This CDR3 is built from 18 residues. Germline V gene lookup returns CDR1 MNHEY and CDR2 SVGEGT. The CDR3 region is CASSYDTTRSSYNSPLHF. CDR3 DNA: TGTGCCAGCAGTTACGATACTACTAGAAGCTCCTATAATTCACCCCTCCACTTT.

The gene calls are TRBV25-1 and TRBJ2-7, with 12 bases aligning to TRBD1. There are 17 residues in the CDR3. The V gene's germline CDR1 is MGHDK and CDR2 SYGVNS. Germline trimming cut 4 bases from V and 3 bases from J; bases unmatched to any gene: 10. The CDR3 bases are TGTGCCAGCAGTGGACCGTCCGGGACAGGGGGCAGCTACGAGCAGTACTTC. It is translated as CASSGPSGTGGSYEQYF.

The genes are TRBV6-1 and TRBJ2-5; D remains ambiguous. V was clipped by 1 base and J by 2 bases, with 8 bases between them. The CDR3 length is 14 residues. Per the germline V gene, CDR1 is MNHNS and CDR2 is SASEGT. The CDR3 is CASSEVERQETQYF. The DNA for the CDR3 is TGTGCCAGCAGTGAAGTTGAGCGTCAAGAGACCCAGTACTTC.

The chain is built from TRBV3-1 (or the pseudogene TRBV3-2) and TRBJ1-3; D gene uncertain. Per the germline V gene, CDR1 is LGHDT and CDR2 is YNNKEL (reference sequence). V was pared by 1 base and J by 4 bases, with 11 bases between. CDR3 size: 15 residues. In DNA, the CDR3 is TGTGCCAGCAGCCAAGCGGCGGCCCTGGGAAACACCATATATTTT. This gives the protein CASSQAAALGNTIYF.

This clone came up once. The chain couples TRBV12-5 to TRBJ1-2, with 7 nucleotides matching TRBD1. The CDR3 is made up of 15 amino acids. Trimming at V came to 5 bases and at J to 2 bases, leaving 8 bases not matched to a gene. From germline, CDR1 is LGHNT and CDR2 FRNRAP. CDR3 DNA sequence: TGTGCTAGTGGTAACAACAGGGGAGGCAACTATGGCTACACCTTC. Amino acid sequence: CASGNNRGGNYGYTF.

This chain links TRBV9 with TRBJ1-2; 7 positions match TRBD1. Germline CDR1 and CDR2: SGDLS and YYNGEE. Trimming took 6 bases from V and 1 from J; bases not matched to a gene: 12. This CDR3 has 16 residues. The CDR3 is CASTGGDSSINYGYTF. As DNA, the CDR3 is TGTGCCAGCACGGGAGGGGACAGCTCGATTAACTATGGCTACACCTTC.